The 28 T cell receptor beta chains presented below share a single source sample, sequenced in a study of blood T cell repertoires in COVID-19 (TCRdb year 2020). The library was obtained by the immunoSEQ multiplex PCR assay. TCRdb took over this immuneACCESS table, retaining in-frame rearrangements with V and J assigned. Such tables are incomplete; in checked studies, under half of the missing clones stem from an unresolved V gene, and the remainder is unexplained. In this sample the table shows 150,000 or so clones, roughly 84% of which occur a single time. Roughly 2.8% of the sample is in the top ten clones. Source material: peripheral blood. These receptors all come from a woman in her sixties with acute or convalescent COVID-19.

The rearrangement joins TRBV5-1 to TRBJ2-7; TRBD1 is a possible D gene (6 bases). The V end was cut by 4 bases, the J end by 3 bases, with 23 bases between. Germline V gene lookup returns CDR1 SGHRS and CDR2 YFSETQ. The CDR3 totals 17 residues. The DNA of the CDR3 is TGCGCCAGCAGCCTTAACTCCAGGGGATCAGCCTTCTACGAGCAGTACTTC. Residues: CASSLNSRGSAFYEQYF.

This clone was recorded a few times. Other DNA sequences in this specimen translate into the identical CDR3. V gene TRBV7-9 combines with J gene TRBJ2-3, with 8 nucleotides matching TRBD2. Per germline, CDR1 SEHNR and CDR2 FQNEAQ (reference sequence). V was clipped by 4 bases and J by 0 bases; unmatched bases: 3. The CDR3 sequence is 15 residues long. The CDR3 sequence is CASSSRLASTDTQYF. The CDR3 nucleotides are TGTGCCAGCAGCTCAAGACTAGCGAGCACAGATACGCAGTATTTT.

The gene calls are TRBV19 and TRBJ1-2; D possibly corresponds to TRBD1 (6 bases). V lost 5 bases and J lost 8, with 21 bases in between. The V gene's germline CDR1 is LNHDA and CDR2 SQIVND (reference sequence). This CDR3 has 15 residues. CDR3 sequence reads: CASSPRTEYKGGYTF. The CDR3 DNA follows: TGTGCCAGTAGTCCCCGGACAGAGTATAAGGGGGGCTACACCTTC.

V is TRBV7-2 and J is TRBJ2-2; 10 bases match TRBD2. Germline lookup yields CDR1 SGHTA and CDR2 FQGNSA. The CDR3 sequence is 16 residues long. The trim removed 6 bases at V and 3 bases at J, leaving 7 bases unmatched. The CDR3 reads CASRRSGGADTGELFF. Here the CDR3 DNA reads TGTGCCAGCAGAAGAAGCGGGGGGGCGGACACCGGGGAGCTGTTTTTT. The complete variable domain, with remaining parts taken from reference TRBV7-2 and TRBJ2-2, reads GAGVSQSPSNKVTEKGKDVELRCDPISGHTALYWYRQSLGQGLEFLIYFQGNSAPDKSGLPSDRFSAERTGGSVSTLTIQRTQQEDSAVYLCASRRSGGADTGELFFGEGSRLTVL.

The rearrangement links TRBV19 to TRBJ1-5; a weak D match, TRBD1 (5 bases). The germline gives CDR1 LNHDA, CDR2 SQIVND (reference sequence). The CDR3 is 16 residues long. Between the trimmed V and J ends, which lost 7 bases and 2 bases, there was a span of 18 bases. The CDR3 bases are TGTGCCAGTACCCCCAATTGGGGCACGGGCAATCAGCCCCAGCATTTT. It translates to CASTPNWGTGNQPQHF. The whole variable domain, remainder taken from reference TRBV19 and TRBJ1-5, is DGGITQSPKYLFRKEGQNVTLSCEQNLNHDAMYWYRQDPGQGLRLIYYSQIVNDFQKGDIAEGYSVSREKKESFPLTVTSAQKNPTAFYLCASTPNWGTGNQPQHFGDGTRLSIL.

J is TRBJ1-6 and V is TRBV4-3; D perhaps matches TRBD1 (5 bases). The CDR3 spans 15 residues. CDR1 LGHNA and CDR2 YSLEER come from the germline V gene. Trimming left V 0 bases short and J 7 bases short, with 10 bases between. CDR3 amino acids: CASSQDTGLNSPLHF. CDR3 sequence (DNA): TGCGCCAGCAGCCAAGATACAGGTTTGAATTCACCCCTCCACTTT.

This chain joins TRBV6-4 and TRBJ2-3, with 16 bases aligning to TRBD2. Germline loops: CDR1 MRHNA, CDR2 SNTAGT. Trimming took 7 bases from V and 3 from J; bases not matched to a gene: 13. The CDR3 contains 19 residues. Here the CDR3 DNA reads TGTGCCAGCACCCTTCTACCGGGACTAGCGGGGGGGAAAACAGATACGCAGTATTTT. It specifies CASTLLPGLAGGKTDTQYF.

The chain uses TRBV11-2 and TRBJ1-6; 7 positions match TRBD1. This CDR3 has 14 residues. CDR1 is SGHAT, CDR2 FQNNGV, per germline. Trimming cost V 5 bases and J 7 bases; bases outside gene matches: 5. For the CDR3, the DNA is TGTGCCAGCAGCAAGACAGGGTACAATTCACCCCTCCACTTT. This gives the protein CASSKTGYNSPLHF.

This clone came up a few times. The CDR3 loop reads CAITRNSSYEQYF. In nucleotides, the CDR3 is TGTGCCATCACCCGTAACAGTTCCTACGAGCAGTACTTC. The chain recombines TRBV10-3 with TRBJ2-7; no reliable D call. The CDR3 is 13 amino acids. CDR1 and CDR2 (germline): ENHRY, SYGVKD. V lost 7 bases, J lost 1 base, and 11 bases lay in between.

This chain links TRBV18 with TRBJ2-1; 10 bases match TRBD2. The CDR3 loop spans 15 amino acids. The germline gives CDR1 KGHSH, CDR2 LQKENI. The V gene end was trimmed by 2 bases and the J gene end by 10 bases; junction bases not matched to a gene: 8. CDR3 amino acids: CASSPSSGGPEEQFF. CDR3 DNA sequence: TGTGCCAGCTCACCATCTAGCGGGGGACCCGAAGAGCAGTTCTTC.

V is TRBV6-2 or TRBV6-3 and J is TRBJ1-2; D is unresolved. Between the trimmed V and J ends, which lost 2 bases and 7 bases, there was a span of 17 bases. Germline loops: CDR1 MNHEY, CDR2 SVGEGT. The CDR3 consists of 15 residues. The CDR3 sequence is CASSYEHSITVGYTF. The CDR3, as DNA: TGTGCCAGCAGTTACGAGCACAGCATTACGGTTGGCTACACCTTC.

This chain joins TRBV19 and TRBJ1-3; TRBD1 might be the D (5 bases). Deletions cut 9 bases from V and 4 bases from J, with 19 bases between. CDR1 and CDR2 (germline): LNHDA, SQIVND (reference sequence). This CDR3 has 15 amino acids. CDR3 sequence reads: CASQPGGDGGNTIYF. The CDR3 nucleotides read TGTGCCAGCCAACCTGGGGGGGACGGAGGAAACACCATATATTTT.

The V and J genes are TRBV18 and TRBJ1-2, with D unresolved. V was cut by 2 bases and J by 2 bases, with 9 bases left in between. The germline gives CDR1 KGHSH, CDR2 LQKENI. The CDR3 is made up of 14 amino acids. In nucleotides, the CDR3 is TGTGCCAGCTCACCAAGACTCGAAAACTATGGCTACACCTTC. Amino acid sequence: CASSPRLENYGYTF.

The V and J genes are TRBV9 and TRBJ2-3, with 7 bases fitting TRBD1. Per the germline V gene, CDR1 is SGDLS and CDR2 is YYNGEE. CDR3 length: 14 residues. Trimming cost V 0 bases and J 4 bases; bases outside gene matches: 2. The CDR3, as DNA: TGTGCCAGCAGCGTAGACAGGGGTCCAGATACGCAGTATTTT. Residues: CASSVDRGPDTQYF. Based on the CDR3 plus reference TRBV9 and TRBJ2-3, the full variable domain is DSGVTQTPKHLITATGQRVTLRCSPRSGDLSVYWYQQSLDQGLQFLIQYYNGEERAKGNILERFSAQQFPDLHSELNLSSLELGDSALYFCASSVDRGPDTQYFGPGTRLTVL.

This chain connects TRBV6-2 or TRBV6-3 to TRBJ1-5, with a tentative D call TRBD1 (5 bases). Trimming removed 4 bases from V and 2 bases from J, with 12 bases in between. The CDR3 totals 15 residues. CDR1 is MNHEY, CDR2 SVGEGT, per germline. The CDR3 region has the DNA TGTGCCAGCAGTTCCGGGGGAACGGGCAATCAGCCCCAGCATTTT. This gives the protein CASSSGGTGNQPQHF.

The chain employs TRBV29-1 and TRBJ1-4; a weak D match, TRBD1 (6 bases). V lost 6 bases and J lost 5, with 13 bases in between. The CDR3 is 13 residues long. Germline CDR1 is SQVTM and CDR2 is ANQGSEA. CDR3 in amino acids: CSVARGPNEKLFF. Written as DNA, the CDR3 is TGCAGCGTCGCCAGGGGTCCCAATGAAAAACTGTTTTTT. Based on the CDR3 plus reference TRBV29-1 and TRBJ1-4, the full variable domain is SAVISQKPSRDICQRGTSLTIQCQVDSQVTMMFWYRQQPGQSLTLIATANQGSEATYESGFVIDKFPISRPNLTFSTLTVSNMSPEDSSIYLCSVARGPNEKLFFGSGTQLSVL.

This clone was found once. The chain carries TRBV5-1 and TRBJ1-5, with TRBD1 identical over 7 bases. The germline V gene has CDR1 SGHRS and CDR2 YFSETQ. CDR3 length: 16 residues. V shed 3 bases and J 7 bases; nucleotides not matched to a gene: 13. CDR3 in DNA: TGCGCCAGCAGCTCAGGGGACAGCTTTACCCACCAGCCCCAGCATTTT. This codes for CASSSGDSFTHQPQHF.

This chain links TRBV6-2 or TRBV6-3 with TRBJ2-2; 11 bases match TRBD1. This CDR3 contains 15 residues. Unmatched junction bases numbered 4, after V lost 6 bases and J lost 4 bases. CDR1 is MNHEY, CDR2 SVGEGT, per germline. This chain's CDR3 is CASSLGQGATGELFF. CDR3 nucleotide sequence: TGTGCCAGCAGCCTTGGACAGGGGGCCACCGGGGAGCTGTTTTTT.

The CDR3 reads CASRPALTGKSSPLHF. CDR3 bases: TGTGCCAGCAGACCAGCCCTGACAGGGAAAAGTTCACCCCTCCACTTT. The chain carries TRBV5-5 and TRBJ1-6; 7 bases fit TRBD1. CDR1 is SGHKS, CDR2 YYEKEE, per germline (reference sequence). This CDR3 has 16 amino acids. With V trimmed by 5 bases and J by 9 bases, 14 bases remained unmatched.

The sample holds many counts of this clone. V is TRBV15 and J is TRBJ1-5, with TRBD1 identical over 8 bases. Trimming cost V 5 bases and J 0 bases; bases outside gene matches: 12. This CDR3 is built from 18 residues. The germline V gene has CDR1 LNHNV and CDR2 YYDKDF (reference sequence). This chain's CDR3 is CATSSPGQVPYSNQPQHF. In DNA, the CDR3 is TGTGCCACCAGCTCCCCGGGACAGGTTCCATATAGCAATCAGCCCCAGCATTTT.

This sequence joins TRBV4-1 and TRBJ1-5; D is unresolved. There are 16 residues in the CDR3. CDR1 is MGHRA and CDR2 is YSYEKL in the germline V gene. V lost 0 bases to trimming and J lost 0 bases, with 9 bases between them. CDR3 loop: CASSQDADYSNQPQHF. Here the CDR3 DNA reads TGCGCCAGCAGCCAAGACGCGGATTATAGCAATCAGCCCCAGCATTTT.

This chain links TRBV12-3 or TRBV12-4 with TRBJ2-7; TRBD1 matches at 7 bases. CDR3 length: 13 amino acids. The V and J ends lost 5 bases and 0 bases, in that order; junction bases with no gene match: 1. CDR3 coding DNA: TGTGCCAGCAGTCGGGACAGCTCCTACGAGCAGTACTTC. Translated: CASSRDSSYEQYF.

The chain joins TRBV28 to TRBJ1-2, with D possibly being TRBD1 (5 bases). The CDR3 has 16 amino acids. V was cut by 4 bases and J by 4 bases, with 19 bases left in between. CDR1 MDHEN and CDR2 SYDVKM come from the germline V gene. CDR3 region: CASSSTVEGVVYGYTF. The CDR3 DNA reads as TGTGCCAGCAGTTCCACCGTGGAAGGGGTGGTCTATGGCTACACCTTC.

The chain couples TRBV5-4 to TRBJ1-2; 11 bases are shared with TRBD1. The ends lost 4 bases at V and 4 bases at J; junction bases unmatched: 6. The CDR3 runs to 15 residues. CDR1 SGHNT and CDR2 YYREEE come from the germline V gene (reference sequence). The CDR3 sequence: CASSLAGTGGYGYTF. In DNA, the CDR3 is TGTGCCAGCAGCCTAGCCGGGACAGGGGGCTATGGCTACACCTTC.

The genes are TRBV2 and TRBJ1-5; maybe TRBD1 (5 bases). The CDR3 covers 13 residues. Trimming left V 4 bases short and J 7 bases short, with 11 bases between. Germline CDR1 and CDR2: SNHLY and FYNNEI. The CDR3 nucleotides are TGTGCCAGCAGTGCGACAGTAAACCAGCCCCAGCATTTT. Its protein product is CASSATVNQPQHF.

This clone occurred a few times. The chain uses TRBV5-1 and TRBJ2-7, with 10 bases that match TRBD2. With 4 bases clipped from V and 2 bases from J, the junction kept 12 bases outside the gene matches. The CDR3 consists of 17 residues. Germline V gene sequence: CDR1 SGHRS, CDR2 YFSETQ. Written as DNA, the CDR3 is TGCGCCAGCAGCCCTTCTAGCGGGGGAAGCCGTACCTACGAGCAGTACTTC. Amino acid sequence: CASSPSSGGSRTYEQYF.

This chain connects TRBV6-5 to TRBJ1-4; 8 bases line up with TRBD1. J was trimmed by 5 bases and V by 6 bases; bases with no gene match: 2. The CDR3 loop spans 13 amino acids. Germline lookup yields CDR1 MNHEY and CDR2 SVGAGI. The CDR3 DNA follows: TGTGCCAGCAGGAGACAGGGGAATGAAAAACTGTTTTTT. Its translation: CASRRQGNEKLFF.

This clone occurred a few times. The CDR3 region has the DNA TGTGCCAGCAGCCCACGGGACAGCCGGCTTATGAACACTGAAGCTTTCTTT. This encodes CASSPRDSRLMNTEAFF. The chain is built from TRBV11-2 and TRBJ1-1; 7 bases are shared with TRBD1. The junction had 12 bases not matched to a gene; V was cut back by 5 bases and J by 0 bases. The CDR3 contains 17 residues. In germline, CDR1 is SGHAT, CDR2 FQNNGV.